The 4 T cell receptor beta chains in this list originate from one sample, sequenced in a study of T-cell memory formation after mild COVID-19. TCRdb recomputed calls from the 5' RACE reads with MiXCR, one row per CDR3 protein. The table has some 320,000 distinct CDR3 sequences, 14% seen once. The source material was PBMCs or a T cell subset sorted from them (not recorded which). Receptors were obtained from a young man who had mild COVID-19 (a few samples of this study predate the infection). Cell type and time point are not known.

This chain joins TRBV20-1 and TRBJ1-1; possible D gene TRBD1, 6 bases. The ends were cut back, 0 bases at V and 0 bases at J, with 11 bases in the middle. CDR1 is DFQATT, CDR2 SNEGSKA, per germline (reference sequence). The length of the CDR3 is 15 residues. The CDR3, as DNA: TGCAGTGCTAGAGATGGGGGACATCTGAACACTGAAGCTTTCTTT. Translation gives CSARDGGHLNTEAFF.

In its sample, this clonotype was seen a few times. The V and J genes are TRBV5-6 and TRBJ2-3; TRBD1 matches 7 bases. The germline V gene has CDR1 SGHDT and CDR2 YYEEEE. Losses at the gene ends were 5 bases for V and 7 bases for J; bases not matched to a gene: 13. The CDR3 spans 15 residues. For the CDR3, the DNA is TGTGCCAGCAGGGTCCCGGGACAGCCCTGGAATACGCAGTATTTT. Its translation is CASRVPGQPWNTQYF.

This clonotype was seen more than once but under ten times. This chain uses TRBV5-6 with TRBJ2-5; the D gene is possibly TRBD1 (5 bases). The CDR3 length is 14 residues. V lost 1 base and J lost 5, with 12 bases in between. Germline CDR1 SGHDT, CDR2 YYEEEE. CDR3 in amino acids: CASSLYYQGETQYF. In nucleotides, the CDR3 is TGTGCCAGCAGCTTGTATTACCAGGGCGAGACCCAGTACTTC. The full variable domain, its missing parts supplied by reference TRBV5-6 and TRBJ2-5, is DAGVTQSPTHLIKTRGQQVTLRCSPKSGHDTVSWYQQALGQGPQFIFQYYEEEERQRGNFPDRFSGHQFPNYSSELNVNALLLGDSALYLCASSLYYQGETQYFGPGTRLLVL.

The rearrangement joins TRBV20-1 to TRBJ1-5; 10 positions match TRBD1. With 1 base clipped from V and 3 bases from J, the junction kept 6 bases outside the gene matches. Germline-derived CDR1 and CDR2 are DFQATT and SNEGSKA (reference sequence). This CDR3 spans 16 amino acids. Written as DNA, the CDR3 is TGCAGTGCTAGAGTAGTGGGACAGGGGTACAATCAGCCCCAGCATTTT. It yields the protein CSARVVGQGYNQPQHF.